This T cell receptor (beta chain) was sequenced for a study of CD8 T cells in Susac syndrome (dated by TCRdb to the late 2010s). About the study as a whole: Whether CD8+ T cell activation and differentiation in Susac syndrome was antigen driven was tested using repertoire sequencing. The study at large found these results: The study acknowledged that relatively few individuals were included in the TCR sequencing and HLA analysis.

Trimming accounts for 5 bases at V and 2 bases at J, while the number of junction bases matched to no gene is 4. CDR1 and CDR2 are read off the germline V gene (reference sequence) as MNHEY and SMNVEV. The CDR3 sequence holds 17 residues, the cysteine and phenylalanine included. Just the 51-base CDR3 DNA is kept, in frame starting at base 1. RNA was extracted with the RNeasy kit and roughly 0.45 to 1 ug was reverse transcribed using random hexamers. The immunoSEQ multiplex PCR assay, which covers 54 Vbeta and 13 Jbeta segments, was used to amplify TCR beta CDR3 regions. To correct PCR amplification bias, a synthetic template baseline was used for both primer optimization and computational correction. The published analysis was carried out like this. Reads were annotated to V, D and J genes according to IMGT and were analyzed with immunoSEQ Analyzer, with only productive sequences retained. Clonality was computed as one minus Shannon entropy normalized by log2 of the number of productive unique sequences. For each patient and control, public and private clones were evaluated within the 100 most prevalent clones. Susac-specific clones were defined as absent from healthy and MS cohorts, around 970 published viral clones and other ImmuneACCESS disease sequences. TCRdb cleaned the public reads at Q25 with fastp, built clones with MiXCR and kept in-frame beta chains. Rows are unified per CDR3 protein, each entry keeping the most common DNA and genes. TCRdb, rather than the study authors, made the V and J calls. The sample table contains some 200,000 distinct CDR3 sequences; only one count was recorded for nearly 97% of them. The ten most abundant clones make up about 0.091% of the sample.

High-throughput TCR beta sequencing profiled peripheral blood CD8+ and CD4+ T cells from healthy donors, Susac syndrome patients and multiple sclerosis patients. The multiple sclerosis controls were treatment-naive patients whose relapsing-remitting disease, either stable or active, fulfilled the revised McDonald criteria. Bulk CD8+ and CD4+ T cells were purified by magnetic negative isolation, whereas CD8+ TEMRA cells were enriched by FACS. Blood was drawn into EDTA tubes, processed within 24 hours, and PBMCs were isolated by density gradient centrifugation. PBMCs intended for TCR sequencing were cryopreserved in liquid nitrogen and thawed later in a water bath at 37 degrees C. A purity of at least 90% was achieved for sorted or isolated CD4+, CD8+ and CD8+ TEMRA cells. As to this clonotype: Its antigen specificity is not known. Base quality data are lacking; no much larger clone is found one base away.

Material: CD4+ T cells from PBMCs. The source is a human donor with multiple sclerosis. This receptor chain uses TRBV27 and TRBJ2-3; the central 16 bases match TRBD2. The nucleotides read TGTGCCAGCAGTACGGGACTAGCGGGGGGGAACACAGATACGCAGTATTTT. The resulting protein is CASSTGLAGGNTDTQYF.